The rows below give T cell receptor beta chains drawn from one sample of a study of blood T cell repertoires in COVID-19. Only in-frame clones appear in the TCRdb table, and some are missing; sequencing was by immunoSEQ multiplex PCR. The repertoire consists of 100,000 or so clones, with roughly nine tenths occurring once and the leading ten covering about 32%. The sequencing input was peripheral blood. The receptors originated from a woman older than 75 with acute or convalescent COVID-19. Both conserved end residues are trimmed from each CDR3. A D gene is named only where the DNA matches it firmly.

V gene: TRBV15
D gene: -
J gene: TRBJ2-7
CDR3 protein: ATSRVRGAGNSYEQY

V gene: TRBV30
D gene: -
J gene: TRBJ1-5
CDR3 protein: AWSNTGSGGPGNNQPQH

V gene: TRBV7-2
D gene: TRBD2
J gene: TRBJ2-5
CDR3 protein: ASSLSSGDHGETQY

V gene: TRBV19
D gene: TRBD1
J gene: TRBJ1-4
CDR3 protein: ASAQGAREKLF

V gene: TRBV3-1/TRBV3-2
D gene: -
J gene: TRBJ1-1
CDR3 protein: ASLGDTEAF

V gene: TRBV5-6
D gene: TRBD2
J gene: TRBJ2-5
CDR3 protein: ASSLVAGGPKY

V gene: TRBV10-1
D gene: TRBD1
J gene: TRBJ2-3
CDR3 protein: ASSDRTGTGADTQY

V gene: TRBV7-9
D gene: -
J gene: TRBJ2-5
CDR3 protein: ASSLDTQETQY

V gene: TRBV27
D gene: TRBD1
J gene: TRBJ1-2
CDR3 protein: ASSKETTGQGVSRANYGYT

V gene: TRBV5-4
D gene: TRBD2
J gene: TRBJ2-5
CDR3 protein: ASSSGTSGGYQETQY

V gene: TRBV28
D gene: TRBD2
J gene: TRBJ2-5
CDR3 protein: ASSLTSGGGETQY

V gene: TRBV29-1
D gene: TRBD1
J gene: TRBJ2-7
CDR3 protein: SVTAFSGTGSYEQY

V gene: TRBV5-1
D gene: TRBD2
J gene: TRBJ2-1
CDR3 protein: ASSLGLAGWTQF

V gene: TRBV18
D gene: TRBD1
J gene: TRBJ2-1
CDR3 protein: ASSSRQGAYNEQF

V gene: TRBV10-3
D gene: -
J gene: TRBJ2-1
CDR3 protein: AISESGQGYNEQF

V gene: TRBV5-4
D gene: -
J gene: TRBJ2-3
CDR3 protein: ASSLSQLADTQY

V gene: TRBV7-9
D gene: TRBD1
J gene: TRBJ1-4
CDR3 protein: ASSGTGVGEKLF

V gene: TRBV5-1
D gene: -
J gene: TRBJ2-7
CDR3 protein: ASSLAGGEQY

V gene: TRBV5-6
D gene: TRBD2
J gene: TRBJ2-5
CDR3 protein: ASSLALAGVETQY

V gene: TRBV6-2/TRBV6-3
D gene: TRBD1
J gene: TRBJ2-1
CDR3 protein: ASSSGQGRRGYNEQF

V gene: TRBV4-3
D gene: -
J gene: TRBJ2-3
CDR3 protein: ASSQDPVRGSWTDTQY

V gene: TRBV5-1
D gene: -
J gene: TRBJ2-5
CDR3 protein: ASSLVSHSQETQY

V gene: TRBV12-3/TRBV12-4
D gene: TRBD1
J gene: TRBJ2-7
CDR3 protein: ASSLSGGEQY

V gene: TRBV3-1/TRBV3-2
D gene: -
J gene: TRBJ2-3
CDR3 protein: ASPSSDTQY

V gene: TRBV30
D gene: TRBD1
J gene: TRBJ1-2
CDR3 protein: AWTGQGEGYT

V gene: TRBV25-1
D gene: -
J gene: TRBJ2-2
CDR3 protein: ASSEEVANTGELF

V gene: TRBV7-2
D gene: -
J gene: TRBJ1-5
CDR3 protein: ALFAADRVSNQPQH

V gene: TRBV7-9
D gene: -
J gene: TRBJ2-3
CDR3 protein: ASSRRPGDGTDTQY